A single TCR beta chain is shown here with its context. The authors' processing: Estimated nucleated cell counts came from reference gene primer amplification. TCRdb's table, derived via immunoSEQ multiplex PCR, lists solely in-frame clones and lacks some. From that table come the V and J calls and clone size; the DNA was used to work out D and trimming. Here the sample spans 200,000 or so clones, approximately 86% being singletons. Germline CDR1 SNHLY, CDR2 FYNNEI. CDR3 size: 13 residues. The V gene end was trimmed by 10 bases and the J gene end by 5 bases; junction bases not matched to a gene: 9. The sample is drawn from a study of blood T cell repertoires in COVID-19. Study as a whole: The samples span acute and convalescent COVID-19 from the United States, Italy and Spain. T cells, B-cell-depleted T cells, or PBMCs supplied cDNA or gDNA.

The V call is TRBV2, the J call TRBJ1-2, with 8 bases lining up with TRBD1. The TCR comes from a man in his 70s with active or convalescent COVID-19. The sample consisted of peripheral blood. The CDR3 coding sequence is TGTGCCACGGCCCCGGGACAGGTTTATGGCTACACCTTC. This sequence encodes CATAPGQVYGYTF.